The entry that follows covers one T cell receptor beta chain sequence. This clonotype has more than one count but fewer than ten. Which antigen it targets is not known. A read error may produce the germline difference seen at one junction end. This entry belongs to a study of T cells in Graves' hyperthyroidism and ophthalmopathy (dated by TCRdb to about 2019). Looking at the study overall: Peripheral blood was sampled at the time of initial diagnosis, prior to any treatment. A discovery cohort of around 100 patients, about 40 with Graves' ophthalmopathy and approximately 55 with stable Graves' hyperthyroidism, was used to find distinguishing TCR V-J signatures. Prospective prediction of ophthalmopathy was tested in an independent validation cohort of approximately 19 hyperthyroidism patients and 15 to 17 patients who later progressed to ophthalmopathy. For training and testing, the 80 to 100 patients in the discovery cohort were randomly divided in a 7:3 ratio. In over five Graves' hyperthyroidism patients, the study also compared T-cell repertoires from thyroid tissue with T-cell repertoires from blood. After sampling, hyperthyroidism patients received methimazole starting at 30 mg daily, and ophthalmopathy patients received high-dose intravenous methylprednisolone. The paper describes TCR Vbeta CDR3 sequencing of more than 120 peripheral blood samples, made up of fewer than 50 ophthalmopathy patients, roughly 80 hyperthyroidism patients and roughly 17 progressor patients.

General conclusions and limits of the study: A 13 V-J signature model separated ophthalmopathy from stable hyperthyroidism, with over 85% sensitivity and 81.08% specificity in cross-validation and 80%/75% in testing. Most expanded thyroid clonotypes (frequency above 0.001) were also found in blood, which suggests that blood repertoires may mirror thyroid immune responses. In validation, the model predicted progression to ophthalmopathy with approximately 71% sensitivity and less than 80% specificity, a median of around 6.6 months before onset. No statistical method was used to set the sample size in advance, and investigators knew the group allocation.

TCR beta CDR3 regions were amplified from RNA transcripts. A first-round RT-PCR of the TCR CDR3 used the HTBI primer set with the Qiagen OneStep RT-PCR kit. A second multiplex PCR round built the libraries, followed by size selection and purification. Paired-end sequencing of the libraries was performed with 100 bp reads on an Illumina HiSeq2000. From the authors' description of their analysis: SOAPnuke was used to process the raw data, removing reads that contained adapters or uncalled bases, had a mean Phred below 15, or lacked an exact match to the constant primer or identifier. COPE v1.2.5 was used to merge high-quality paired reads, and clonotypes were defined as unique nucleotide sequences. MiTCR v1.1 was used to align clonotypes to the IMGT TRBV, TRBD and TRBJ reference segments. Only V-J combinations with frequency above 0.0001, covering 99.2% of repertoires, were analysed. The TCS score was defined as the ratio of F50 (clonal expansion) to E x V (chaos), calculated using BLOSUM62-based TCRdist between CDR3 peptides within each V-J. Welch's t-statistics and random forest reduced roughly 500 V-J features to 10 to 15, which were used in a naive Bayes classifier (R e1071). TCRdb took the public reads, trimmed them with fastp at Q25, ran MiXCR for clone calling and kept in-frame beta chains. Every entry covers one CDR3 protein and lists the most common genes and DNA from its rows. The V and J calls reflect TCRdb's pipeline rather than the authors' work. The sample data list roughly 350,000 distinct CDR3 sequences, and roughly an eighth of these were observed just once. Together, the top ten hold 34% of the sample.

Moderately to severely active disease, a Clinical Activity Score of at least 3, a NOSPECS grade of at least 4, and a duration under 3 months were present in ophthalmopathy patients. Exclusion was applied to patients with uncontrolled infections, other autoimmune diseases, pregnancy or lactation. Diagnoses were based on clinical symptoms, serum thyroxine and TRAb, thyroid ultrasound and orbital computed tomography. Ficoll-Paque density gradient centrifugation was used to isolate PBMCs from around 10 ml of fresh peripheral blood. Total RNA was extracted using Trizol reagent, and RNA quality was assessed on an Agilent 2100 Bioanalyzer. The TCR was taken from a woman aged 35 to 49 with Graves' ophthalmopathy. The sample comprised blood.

CDR3 reads: CASSYTGVQTQHF. The sequenced DNA is TGTGCCAGCAGTTATACGGGGGTCCAGACCCAGCACTTC. Recombination joined TRBV6-1 with TRBJ2-5; 6 matching bases give a weak D call of TRBD2. CDR1 and CDR2 are read off the germline V gene as MNHNS and SASEGT. From cysteine to phenylalanine, the CDR3 is 13 amino acids long. Just CDR3 DNA is preserved here, 39 bases in frame from base 1.